A single sample gave rise to the 9 T cell receptor beta chains below, sequenced in a study of T cell responses to AZD1222 COVID-19 vaccine. Repertoires were generated with immunoSEQ multiplex PCR, while TCRdb's copy carries only in-frame clones and drops some. There are tens of thousands of clones in the sample; less than 90% occur only once, and around 6.7% lies in the top ten. The specimen comprised peripheral blood, sampled on day 0 of AZD1222 vaccination. These receptors were collected from an adult in good health.

The rearrangement uses TRBV6-5 and TRBJ1-1, with 7 bases aligning to TRBD1. The CDR3 runs 13 residues. The junction had 5 bases not matched to a gene; V was cut back by 6 bases and J by 4 bases. The germline V gene encodes CDR1 MNHEY and CDR2 SVGAGI. DNA of the CDR3: TGTGCCAGCAGATTTCAGGGGGGCACTGAAGCTTTCTTT. Translation gives CASRFQGGTEAFF.

The chain is built from TRBV7-9 and TRBJ1-3; 8 positions match TRBD1. Germline CDR1 and CDR2: SEHNR and FQNEAQ (reference sequence). The CDR3 has 16 residues. V shed 5 bases, J shed 1 base, and the junction held 7 bases outside the gene matches. CDR3 sequence: CASSPRDRRSGNTIYF. For the CDR3, the DNA is TGTGCCAGCAGCCCCCGGGACAGGAGATCTGGAAACACCATATATTTT.

The chain recombines TRBV29-1 with TRBJ2-2; possibly TRBD1 for D (7 bases). The V gene's germline CDR1 is SQVTM and CDR2 ANQGSEA. This CDR3 has 13 amino acids. V lost 6 bases and J 5 bases, leaving 13 bases between the germline ends. CDR3 amino acids: CSVSQGRTGELFF. The CDR3 bases are TGCAGCGTGTCACAGGGGAGGACCGGGGAGCTGTTTTTT.

V and J are TRBV9 and TRBJ1-3; 9 bases agree with TRBD1. Germline V lookup: CDR1 SGDLS, CDR2 YYNGEE. This CDR3 is built from 15 residues. The trim removed 4 bases at V and 4 bases at J, leaving 6 bases unmatched. This CDR3 is CASSPRTGAGNTIYF. CDR3 nucleotide sequence: TGTGCCAGCAGCCCACGGACAGGGGCAGGAAACACCATATATTTT.

This clone appeared a single time. V and J are TRBV10-3 and TRBJ2-7; either TRBD1 or TRBD2 may supply D (6 bases each). The CDR3 covers 13 residues. V lost 3 bases and J 3 bases, leaving 9 bases between the germline ends. The germline V gene has CDR1 ENHRY and CDR2 SYGVKD. CDR3 sequence reads: CAISEGGLYEQYF. The CDR3 DNA follows: TGTGCCATCAGTGAAGGGGGGCTCTACGAGCAGTACTTC.

This chain joins TRBV19 and TRBJ2-1; 13 bases match TRBD2. Unmatched junction bases numbered 10, after V lost 5 bases and J lost 6 bases. The germline V gene has CDR1 LNHDA and CDR2 SQIVND (reference sequence). The CDR3 sequence is 17 residues long. The CDR3 is CASSPPRTSGGSNEQFF. The CDR3 bases are TGTGCCAGTAGTCCACCCCGGACTAGCGGGGGCTCCAATGAGCAGTTCTTC.

The rearrangement joins TRBV9 to TRBJ2-1, with 10 nucleotides matching TRBD2. V shed 7 bases and J 8 bases; nucleotides not matched to a gene: 6. This CDR3 comprises 13 residues. Per germline, CDR1 SGDLS and CDR2 YYNGEE. As DNA, the CDR3 is TGTGCCAGCGAGGCTAGCGGGAGCTATGAGCAGTTCTTC. It codes for CASEASGSYEQFF.

This chain uses TRBV10-3 with TRBJ1-4, with D tentatively TRBD1 (5 bases). The ends were cut back, 6 bases at V and 4 bases at J, with 15 bases in the middle. The CDR3 has 15 residues. Germline CDR1 ENHRY, CDR2 SYGVKD. The CDR3 DNA sequence: TGTGCCATCAGCCCCACCGGGACCCTTAATGAAAAACTGTTTTTT. Translation gives CAISPTGTLNEKLFF.

V is TRBV10-3 and J is TRBJ2-7; 9 bases line up with TRBD1. Trimming cost V 3 bases and J 5 bases; bases outside gene matches: 5. Germline CDR1 is ENHRY and CDR2 is SYGVKD. The CDR3 extends over 14 amino acids. The CDR3 spells CAISDGQGFHEQYF. CDR3 sequence (DNA): TGTGCCATCAGTGACGGACAGGGGTTCCACGAGCAGTACTTC.